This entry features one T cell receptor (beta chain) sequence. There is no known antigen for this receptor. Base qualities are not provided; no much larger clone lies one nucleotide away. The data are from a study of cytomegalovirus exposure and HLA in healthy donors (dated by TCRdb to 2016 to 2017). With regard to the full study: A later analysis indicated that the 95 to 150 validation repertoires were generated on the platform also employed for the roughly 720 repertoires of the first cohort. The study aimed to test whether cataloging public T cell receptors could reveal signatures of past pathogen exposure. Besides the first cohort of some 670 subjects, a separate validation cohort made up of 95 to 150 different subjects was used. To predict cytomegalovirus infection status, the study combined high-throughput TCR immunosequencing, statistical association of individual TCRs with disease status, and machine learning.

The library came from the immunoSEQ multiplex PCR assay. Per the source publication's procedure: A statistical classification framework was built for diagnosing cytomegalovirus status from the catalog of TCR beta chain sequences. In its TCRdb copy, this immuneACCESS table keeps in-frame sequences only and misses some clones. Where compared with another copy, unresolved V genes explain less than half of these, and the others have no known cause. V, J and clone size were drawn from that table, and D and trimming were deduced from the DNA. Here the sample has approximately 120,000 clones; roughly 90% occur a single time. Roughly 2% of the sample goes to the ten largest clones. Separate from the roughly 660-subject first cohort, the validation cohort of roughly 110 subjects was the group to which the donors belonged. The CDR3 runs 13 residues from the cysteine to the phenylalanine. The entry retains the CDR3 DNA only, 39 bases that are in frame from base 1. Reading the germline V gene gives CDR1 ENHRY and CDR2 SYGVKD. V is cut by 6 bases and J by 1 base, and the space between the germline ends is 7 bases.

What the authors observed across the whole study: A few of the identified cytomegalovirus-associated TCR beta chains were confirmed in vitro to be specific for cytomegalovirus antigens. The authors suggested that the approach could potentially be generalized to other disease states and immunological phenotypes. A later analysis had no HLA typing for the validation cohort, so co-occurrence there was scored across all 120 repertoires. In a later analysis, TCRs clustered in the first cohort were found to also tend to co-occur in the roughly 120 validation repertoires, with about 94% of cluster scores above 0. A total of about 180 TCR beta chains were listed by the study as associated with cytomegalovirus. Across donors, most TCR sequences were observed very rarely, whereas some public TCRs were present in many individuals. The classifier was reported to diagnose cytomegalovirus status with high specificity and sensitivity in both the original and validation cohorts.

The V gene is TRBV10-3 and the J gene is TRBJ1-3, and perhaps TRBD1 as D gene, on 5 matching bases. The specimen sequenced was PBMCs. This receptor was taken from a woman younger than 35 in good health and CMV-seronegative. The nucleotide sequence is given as TGTGCCATCAGGGCAGGGTCTGGAAACACCATATATTTT. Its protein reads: CAIRAGSGNTIYF.